The clone carrying this T cell receptor (beta chain) was seen a handful of times. Its antigen is as yet unknown. These data originate in a study of T-cell memory formation after mild COVID-19. TCRdb recomputed calls from the 5' RACE reads with MiXCR, one row per CDR3 protein. The sample lists about 260,000 distinct CDR3 sequences, 8.2% occurring once. Study-level results: Clones that contracted from day 15 to 85 were balanced CD4/CD8, while later expanders leaned CD4+.

The CDR3 totals 13 residues. V was trimmed by 3 bases and J by 2 bases, leaving 8 bases between them. Germline V gives CDR1 ENHRY, CDR2 SYGVKD. The source is a man in his late teens or twenties who had mild COVID-19 (a few samples of this study predate the infection). Cell type and time point are not known. The sample comprised PBMCs or a T cell subset sorted from them (not recorded which). This chain joins TRBV10-3 and TRBJ2-7; no definite D call. CDR3: CAISDEGPYEQYF. CDR3 nucleotide sequence: TGTGCCATCAGTGACGAAGGACCCTACGAGCAGTACTTC.